This TCR beta chain emerged from a study of glioma-infiltrating T cells after dendritic cell vaccination (dated by TCRdb to the mid-2010s). Concerning the study at large: A cohort of about 15 glioblastoma patients from Phase I and II dendritic cell vaccination trials was included, of whom 9 were newly diagnosed and 6 had recurrent disease. Patients received autologous tumor lysate-pulsed dendritic cell vaccination between about 2003 and 2013. The vaccine consisted of monocyte-derived dendritic cells cultured less than eight days with IL-4 and GM-CSF, then pulsed overnight with autologous tumor lysate. Each patient was given three intradermal dendritic cell vaccine injections, spaced two weeks apart, in the arm below the axilla. In glioblastoma patients vaccinated with dendritic cells, deep sequencing of TCR beta CDR3 regions served to measure tumor-infiltrating lymphocyte content and to compare repertoires between tumor and blood. Survival after dendritic cell vaccination was correlated with TCR sequencing metrics, including TIL content and tumor-blood repertoire overlap.

The immunoSEQ assay amplified TCRB CDR3 regions from roughly 2.1 micrograms of genomic DNA, or from all available DNA when less than that amount was available. The multiplex PCR employed 60 forward primers targeting TCR V beta segments and 13 reverse primers targeting J beta segments. To estimate reads per starting template, synthetic control templates were spiked into each sample at limiting dilution. The Illumina HiSeq System generated sequencing reads of 87 bp. As for how the authors treated the data: PCR and sequencing errors were removed by merging closely related sequences with a nearest neighbor algorithm. TCR overlap was defined as the percentage of unique tumor TCR beta sequences that were also found in the peripheral blood of the same patient. Not all clones reach the TCRdb copy of this immuneACCESS table, which keeps in-frame sequences only. Checked studies attribute under half of the gap to unresolved V genes and leave the rest unexplained. Clone size and the V and J calls come from that table; the DNA yielded D and trimming. The sample table lists just under 85,000 clones, roughly 90% of them with a count of one. The leading ten clones occupy 3% to 4% of the sample.

General conclusions and limits of the study: The cohort was small and heterogeneous, only a few patients had full blood and tumor sets, and even fewer had initial-recurrent tumor pairs. Longer time to progression and overall survival after dendritic cell vaccination were predicted by higher estimated pretreatment TIL content. No direct relationship between TCR clonality and survival was found, suggesting that a diverse polyclonal response may matter. The three-group TCR overlap response model was characterized as speculative, and prospective validation of the model was stated to be required.

To be selected, patients needed enough residual fresh-frozen tumor tissue and more than two years of available survival data. Molecular status otherwise varied across the glioblastoma patients, but none of them carried an isocitrate dehydrogenase mutation. PBMC were collected before vaccination, two weeks after the third vaccination, and at tumor progression if progression occurred. Genomic DNA was extracted with the Qiagen DNeasy Blood extraction Kit. For this clone: There is no known antigen for this receptor. Per-base quality was not reported, and no clone a single base away is much larger than it.

This TCR came from a human donor with glioblastoma. This material consisted of blood, taken before dendritic cell vaccination.

The DNA reads as follows: TGTGCCAGCAGCGTAAACACTGGGCCCGGGGAGCTGTTTTTT. It encodes CASSVNTGPGELFF. The V and J segments used are TRBV9 and TRBJ2-2; the D segment cannot be called with confidence. The CDR3 runs 14 residues from the cysteine to the phenylalanine. The entry retains the CDR3 DNA only, 42 bases that are in frame from base 1. V drops 1 base and J drops 6 bases, leaving 10 bases in between. CDR1 and CDR2 are read off the germline V gene as SGDLS and YYNGEE.